The clone carrying this T cell receptor beta chain was found a few times. This sample is part of a study of T-cell memory formation after mild COVID-19. CDR3 length: 16 residues. V was pared by 2 bases and J by 4 bases, with 17 bases between. Germline CDR1 is SGHDN and CDR2 is FVKESK. UMIs and sample barcodes were carried by the TCR alpha and TCR beta cDNA libraries that 5'RACE produced using constant-segment primers. TCRdb re-derived calls from the 5' RACE reads in MiXCR, one entry per CDR3 protein. The table has around 390,000 distinct CDR3 sequences, about 17% seen once; the top ten hold approximately 21%.

Sequencing was carried out using PBMCs or a T cell subset sorted from them (not recorded which). The sequence was collected from a man aged 18 to 29 who had mild COVID-19 (a few samples of this study predate the infection). Cell type and time point are not known. This chain connects TRBV14 to TRBJ1-2, with D maybe TRBD1 (6 bases). CDR3 DNA: TGTGCCAGCAGCCAAAGCAAGAAACAGGGCTTCTATGGCTACACCTTC. Translating it yields CASSQSKKQGFYGYTF.